The 21 T cell receptor beta chains reported below all come from one sample, sequenced in a study of radiotherapy plus CTLA-4 blockade in lung cancer. The data were produced by immunoSEQ multiplex PCR, yet TCRdb's version contains in-frame clones alone and is incomplete. The sample holds about 33,000 clones, approximately 75% seen once. Sequencing used peripheral blood, obtained from a patient treated with radiotherapy plus ipilimumab. These receptors were taken from a human donor with non-small cell lung cancer that progressed on radiotherapy plus ipilimumab.

This chain uses TRBV5-1 with TRBJ2-1, with TRBD1 matching over 8 bases. CDR1 and CDR2 from the germline V gene are SGHRS and YFSETQ. The CDR3 has 14 amino acids. V was pared by 0 bases and J by 7 bases, with 3 bases of the junction left unmatched. CDR3: CASSLGQGANEQFF. The DNA for the CDR3 is TGCGCCAGCAGCTTGGGTCAGGGGGCGAATGAGCAGTTCTTC.

The chain employs TRBV5-4 and TRBJ2-5; 7 bases agree with TRBD2. V trimming: 5 bases; J trimming: 3 bases; junction bases outside the gene matches: 7. CDR3 length: 14 amino acids. Per the germline V gene, CDR1 is SGHNT and CDR2 is YYREEE (reference sequence). In DNA form, the CDR3 reads TGTGCCAGCAGTTCGGTCCGGGAGGAAGAGACCCAGTACTTC. This encodes CASSSVREEETQYF.

This clone occurred once. The chain links TRBV27 to TRBJ1-2; D is unclear. This CDR3 is built from 13 residues. With 3 bases removed from V and 2 bases from J, the gap between germline ends came to 7 bases. Germline CDR1 MNHEY, CDR2 SMNVEV (reference sequence). Written as DNA, the CDR3 is TGTGCCAGCAGTTTTCCGCGCAACTATGGCTACACCTTC. It translates to CASSFPRNYGYTF.

This chain connects TRBV6-1 to TRBJ2-2, with D tentatively TRBD1 (6 bases). This CDR3 comprises 14 residues. The germline gives CDR1 MNHNS, CDR2 SASEGT. Trimming stripped 7 bases from V and 8 bases from J, with 17 bases between. The CDR3 DNA follows: TGTGCCAGCAAGGTGGGGGCCCGACCTGGGGAGCTGTTTTTT. This codes for CASKVGARPGELFF.

The chain recombines TRBV27 with TRBJ1-1, with D possibly matching TRBD1 (5 bases). CDR1 and CDR2 from the germline V gene are MNHEY and SMNVEV (reference sequence). V lost 5 bases and J 5 bases, leaving 18 bases between the germline ends. The CDR3 is 15 amino acids. This chain's CDR3 is CASSPLEAGETEAFF. In DNA form, the CDR3 reads TGTGCCAGCAGTCCACTTGAGGCGGGGGAAACTGAAGCTTTCTTT.

The V gene is TRBV7-2, the J gene TRBJ2-2; D uncertain. In germline, CDR1 is SGHTA, CDR2 FQGNSA. The CDR3 covers 15 residues. V dropped 3 bases and J dropped 6 bases, with 14 bases sitting between them. CDR3 coding DNA: TGTGCCAGCAGCTTTGACTCCGGAATGGCCGGGGAGCTGTTTTTT. Residues: CASSFDSGMAGELFF.

The table lists this clone with a count of one. The J gene is TRBJ1-1, the V gene TRBV2; the match to TRBD1 covers 12 bases. Germline lookup yields CDR1 SNHLY and CDR2 FYNNEI. V lost 4 bases to trimming and J lost 4 bases; unmatched junction nucleotides: 4. This CDR3 contains 15 residues. In nucleotides, the CDR3 is TGTGCCAGCAGTGTGGGACAGGGGGCTGTCACTGAAGCTTTCTTT. It specifies CASSVGQGAVTEAFF.

V and J are TRBV10-2 and TRBJ2-4; maybe TRBD2 (5 bases). In germline, CDR1 is WSHSY, CDR2 SAAADI. The CDR3 has 16 residues. Trimming removed 6 bases at V and 2 bases at J, with 17 bases between. CDR3 in DNA: TGCGCCAGCAGGGACTTGGGCCCCGGATCCAAAAACATTCAGTACTTC. This encodes CASRDLGPGSKNIQYF.

The CDR3 sequence: CASSLDASGSNEKLFF. The CDR3 DNA reads TGCGCCAGCAGCTTGGACGCTTCAGGGTCCAATGAAAAACTGTTTTTT. The chain uses TRBV5-1 and TRBJ1-4; D may be TRBD1 (5 bases). The CDR3 sequence is 16 residues long. The germline V and J ends were trimmed by 0 bases and 5 bases, with 14 bases remaining between them. Germline V gene data show CDR1 as SGHRS and CDR2 as YFSETQ.

CDR3 DNA: TGTGCCTGGAGTACAACTCAGGGAAAAGGGCGAGGCTACACCTTC. As protein: CAWSTTQGKGRGYTF. The chain carries TRBV30 and TRBJ1-2, with D possibly matching TRBD1 (5 bases). The germline CDR1 and CDR2 sequences are GTSNPN and SVGIG (reference sequence). The CDR3 sequence is 15 residues long. Trimming removed 2 bases at V and 8 bases at J, with 21 bases between.

The chain recombines TRBV7-2 with TRBJ2-5; TRBD1 matches 7 bases. The CDR3 loop spans 15 amino acids. Germline CDR1 reads SGHTA; CDR2 reads FQGNSA. Unmatched junction bases numbered 7, after V lost 5 bases and J lost 1 base. The CDR3 nucleotides are TGTGCCAGCAGCCGCATACAGGGGCCCCAAGAGACCCAGTACTTC. Its translation is CASSRIQGPQETQYF.

The chain carries TRBV7-3 and TRBJ1-1, with 7 bases aligning to TRBD1. Trimming cost V 5 bases and J 6 bases; bases outside gene matches: 6. Per the germline V gene, CDR1 is SGHTA and CDR2 is FQGTGA. This CDR3 has 13 amino acids. CDR3 in DNA: TGTGCCAGCAGCCCAGGGGGTTGGTCTGAAGCTTTCTTT. As protein: CASSPGGWSEAFF.

The chain couples TRBV10-3 to TRBJ2-2; maybe TRBD1 (5 bases). V was cut by 6 bases and J by 1 base, with 9 bases left in between. Germline CDR1 and CDR2: ENHRY and SYGVKD. CDR3 size: 14 residues. Written as DNA, the CDR3 is TGTGCCATCAGCTCGACAGAGAACACCGGGGAGCTGTTTTTT. The encoded protein is CAISSTENTGELFF.

V and J are TRBV5-4 and TRBJ2-3; 8 positions agree with TRBD1. The CDR3 runs 15 residues. Germline V CDR1 and CDR2: SGHNT, YYREEE (reference sequence). V was clipped by 2 bases and J by 2 bases; unmatched bases: 4. The CDR3 reads CASSFRGRVTDTQYF. CDR3 nucleotides: TGTGCCAGCAGCTTCAGGGGGCGCGTCACAGATACGCAGTATTTT.

The gene calls are TRBV19 and TRBJ1-1; D unresolved. The CDR3 length is 14 residues. The V and J ends lost 5 bases and 1 base respectively, with 11 bases between them. CDR1 and CDR2 (germline): LNHDA, SQIVND (reference sequence). CDR3 region: CASSHREPNTEAFF. The CDR3 DNA sequence: TGTGCCAGTAGTCACCGGGAGCCGAACACTGAAGCTTTCTTT. The variable domain in full, with the rest retrieved from reference TRBV19 and TRBJ1-1, is DGGITQSPKYLFRKEGQNVTLSCEQNLNHDAMYWYRQDPGQGLRLIYYSQIVNDFQKGDIAEGYSVSREKKESFPLTVTSAQKNPTAFYLCASSHREPNTEAFFGQGTRLTVV.

This clone was seen a few times. The rearrangement uses TRBV6-1 and TRBJ1-1; TRBD1 agrees at 8 bases. With V trimmed by 5 bases and J by 4 bases, 9 bases remained unmatched. Germline V lookup: CDR1 MNHNS, CDR2 SASEGT. The CDR3 totals 15 residues. CDR3 in amino acids: CASSQTSTGGTEAFF. In nucleotides, the CDR3 is TGTGCCAGCAGTCAAACCTCAACAGGGGGCACTGAAGCTTTCTTT.

This chain connects TRBV4-1 to TRBJ2-3, with TRBD2 matching 12 bases. The V gene end was trimmed by 4 bases and the J gene end by 6 bases; junction bases not matched to a gene: 8. This CDR3 is 16 amino acids long. CDR1 is MGHRA and CDR2 is YSYEKL in the germline V gene. CDR3 nucleotide sequence: TGCGCCAGCAGCCCACTACTAGCGGGGGGTCCGGATACGCAGTATTTT. Translated: CASSPLLAGGPDTQYF.

The chain joins TRBV27 to TRBJ2-1; 9 bases fit TRBD2. Looked up from germline, CDR1 is MNHEY and CDR2 is SMNVEV (reference sequence). V trimming: 6 bases; J trimming: 7 bases; junction bases outside the gene matches: 4. The CDR3 is made up of 13 amino acids. The DNA for the CDR3 is TGTGCCAGCAGACTAGCGGGCAGGAATGAGCAGTTCTTC. Its protein product is CASRLAGRNEQFF.

This clone was seen only a few times. This chain links TRBV10-3 with TRBJ2-1; TRBD2 matches 9 bases. The CDR3 runs to 14 residues. From germline, CDR1 is ENHRY and CDR2 SYGVKD. V gave up 10 bases and J gave up 4 bases; unmatched junction bases: 8. This CDR3 reads CATSQAGGYNEQFF. The CDR3 DNA sequence: TGTGCCACCTCCCAAGCGGGGGGTTACAATGAGCAGTTCTTC.

The chain is built from TRBV11-1 and TRBJ2-7; TRBD1 agrees at 9 bases. Germline trimming cut 6 bases from V and 1 base from J; bases unmatched to any gene: 4. Per the germline V gene, CDR1 is SGHAT and CDR2 is FQDESV (reference sequence). The CDR3 covers 14 residues. This CDR3 reads CASSSGTGSYEQYF. CDR3 sequence (DNA): TGTGCCAGCAGTTCCGGGACAGGGTCCTACGAGCAGTACTTC.

There are many counts of this clone. The chain combines TRBV6-1 with TRBJ2-3; the match to TRBD2 covers 9 bases. The CDR3 loop spans 15 amino acids. Germline lookup yields CDR1 MNHNS and CDR2 SASEGT. V was clipped by 2 bases and J by 2 bases; unmatched bases: 2. The DNA of the CDR3 is TGTGCCAGCAGTGAAATAGCGGGGGACACAGATACGCAGTATTTT. Translation gives CASSEIAGDTDTQYF.